This is a list of T cell receptor beta chains from one sample in a study of patients and donors after allogeneic stem cell transplantation. One entry per CDR3 protein, called by TCRdb with MiXCR from the RT-PCR reads. The sample consists of 920,000 or so distinct CDR3 sequences, roughly 18% of them appearing once. Sequenced input: blood, either unsorted or a sorted T cell fraction (not recorded which). These receptor sequences come from a human donor who was either an allogeneic HSCT recipient or a stem cell or donor lymphocyte infusion donor (not recorded which). It is not recorded whose cells these are; they may come from a transplant donor. Both conserved end residues are part of each CDR3. A D gene is named only where the DNA matches it firmly. Expanded clones are given a class, and other clones once, few, many or no size at all.

CDR3 protein: CASSLYGQRSSSPLHF; CDR3 DNA: TGTGCCAGCAGCTTATATGGACAGAGATCTTCTTCACCCCTCCACTTT; J gene: TRBJ1-6; D gene: NA; clone size: NA; V gene: TRBV7-2
CDR3 protein: CASSPTSGGLGLAKNIQYF; CDR3 DNA: TGCGCCAGCAGCCCGACTAGCGGGGGGCTGGGGCTAGCCAAAAACATTCAGTACTTC; J gene: TRBJ2-4; D gene: TRBD2; clone size: NA; V gene: TRBV4-3
CDR3 protein: CSAIPGQSYEQYF; CDR3 DNA: TGCAGTGCTATTCCGGGACAATCCTACGAGCAGTACTTC; J gene: TRBJ2-7; D gene: NA; clone size: NA; V gene: TRBV20-1
CDR3 protein: CASSFHSTGELFF; CDR3 DNA: TGTGCCAGCAGTTTCCACAGCACCGGGGAGCTGTTTTTT; J gene: TRBJ2-2; D gene: NA; clone size: few; V gene: TRBV27
CDR3 protein: CASSFGHPNTEAFF; CDR3 DNA: TGTGCCAGCAGCTTTGGACACCCGAACACTGAAGCTTTCTTT; J gene: TRBJ1-1; D gene: NA; clone size: many; V gene: TRBV7-9
CDR3 protein: CASSFNRANEQFF; CDR3 DNA: TGTGCCAGCAGTTTCAACAGAGCCAATGAGCAGTTCTTC; J gene: TRBJ2-1; D gene: NA; clone size: NA; V gene: TRBV27
CDR3 protein: CASSPGTNSYEQYF; CDR3 DNA: TGCGCCAGCAGCCCTGGGACTAATTCCTACGAGCAGTACTTC; J gene: TRBJ2-7; D gene: TRBD2; clone size: many; V gene: TRBV5-1
CDR3 protein: CASSLVGNEQYF; CDR3 DNA: TGTGCCAGCAGCTTAGTCGGGAACGAGCAGTACTTC; J gene: TRBJ2-7; D gene: NA; clone size: many; V gene: TRBV7-6
CDR3 protein: CASSTRSPGGETQYF; CDR3 DNA: TGTGCCAGCAGCACCCGAAGCCCCGGTGGCGAGACCCAGTACTTC; J gene: TRBJ2-5; D gene: NA; clone size: NA; V gene: TRBV5-5
CDR3 protein: CASSQSGEAFF; CDR3 DNA: TGCGCCAGCAGCCAATCAGGTGAAGCTTTCTTT; J gene: TRBJ1-1; D gene: NA; clone size: few; V gene: TRBV4-3
CDR3 protein: CASSQPGLSGYTF; CDR3 DNA: TGCGCCAGCAGCCAACCGGGGCTTAGCGGCTACACCTTC; J gene: TRBJ1-2; D gene: NA; clone size: NA; V gene: TRBV4-1
CDR3 protein: CASSALNTGELFF; CDR3 DNA: TGTGCCAGCAGTGCGTTGAACACCGGGGAGCTGTTTTTT; J gene: TRBJ2-2; D gene: NA; clone size: many; V gene: TRBV12-3/TRBV12-4
CDR3 protein: CAWSGRRNTEAFF; CDR3 DNA: TGTGCCTGGAGTGGGAGGAGGAACACTGAAGCTTTCTTT; J gene: TRBJ1-1; D gene: NA; clone size: few; V gene: TRBV30
CDR3 protein: CASSFGQREAFF; CDR3 DNA: TGTGCCAGCTCATTCGGACAGCGTGAAGCTTTCTTT; J gene: TRBJ1-1; D gene: NA; clone size: few; V gene: TRBV18
CDR3 protein: CSARVWQPNTEAFF; CDR3 DNA: TGCAGTGCTAGAGTGTGGCAGCCGAACACTGAAGCTTTCTTT; J gene: TRBJ1-1; D gene: NA; clone size: few; V gene: TRBV20-1
CDR3 protein: CSAPYPGVPDTQYF; CDR3 DNA: TGCAGTGCTCCTTATCCGGGAGTCCCAGATACGCAGTATTTT; J gene: TRBJ2-3; D gene: NA; clone size: many; V gene: TRBV20-1
CDR3 protein: CASRAGTGRQRAFF; CDR3 DNA: TGTGCCAGCAGAGCCGGGACAGGACGGCAGAGGGCTTTCTTT; J gene: TRBJ1-1; D gene: TRBD1; clone size: NA; V gene: TRBV6-1
CDR3 protein: CASSPHYEQYF; CDR3 DNA: TGTGCCAGCAGCCCCCACTACGAGCAGTACTTC; J gene: TRBJ2-7; D gene: NA; clone size: many; V gene: TRBV11-2
CDR3 protein: CAWSVRGIRETQYF; CDR3 DNA: TGTGCCTGGAGTGTAAGGGGGATTCGCGAGACCCAGTACTTC; J gene: TRBJ2-5; D gene: NA; clone size: NA; V gene: TRBV30
CDR3 protein: CASSHLAGISTDTQYF; CDR3 DNA: TGTGCCAGCAGCCACCTAGCGGGGATAAGCACAGATACGCAGTATTTT; J gene: TRBJ2-3; D gene: TRBD2; clone size: NA; V gene: TRBV3-1
CDR3 protein: CAGSRSSYNEQFF; CDR3 DNA: TGTGCCGGCAGCCGAAGCTCCTACAATGAGCAGTTCTTC; J gene: TRBJ2-1; D gene: NA; clone size: many; V gene: TRBV12-3/TRBV12-4
CDR3 protein: CASSQDRRGLDIQYF; CDR3 DNA: TGCGCCAGCAGCCAAGATCGTCGGGGTTTGGACATTCAGTACTTC; J gene: TRBJ2-4; D gene: NA; clone size: NA; V gene: TRBV4-3
CDR3 protein: CASSLELDYEQYF; CDR3 DNA: TGTGCCAGCAGCTTAGAGTTGGATTACGAGCAGTACTTC; J gene: TRBJ2-7; D gene: NA; clone size: few; V gene: TRBV7-9
CDR3 protein: CASSSPERTSGYEQYF; CDR3 DNA: TGCGCCAGCAGTTCTCCCGAGAGGACTAGCGGTTACGAGCAGTACTTC; J gene: TRBJ2-7; D gene: TRBD2; clone size: few; V gene: TRBV5-1
CDR3 protein: CASSLEGQTNYGYTF; CDR3 DNA: TGCGCCAGCAGCTTGGAAGGTCAGACAAACTATGGCTACACCTTC; J gene: TRBJ1-2; D gene: NA; clone size: NA; V gene: TRBV5-1
CDR3 protein: CASSWGGGSSYNEQFF; CDR3 DNA: TGCGCCAGCAGCTGGGGGGGCGGGAGCTCCTACAATGAGCAGTTCTTC; J gene: TRBJ2-1; D gene: NA; clone size: NA; V gene: TRBV5-1
CDR3 protein: CSAKSGTERPSFF; CDR3 DNA: TGCAGTGCTAAGTCAGGAACGGAGCGACCATCCTTCTTC; J gene: TRBJ1-2; D gene: NA; clone size: few; V gene: TRBV20-1
CDR3 protein: CASSGRTSGRVVGTDTQYF; CDR3 DNA: TGCGCCAGCAGCGGGAGGACTAGCGGGAGAGTAGTCGGCACAGATACGCAGTATTTT; J gene: TRBJ2-3; D gene: TRBD2; clone size: few; V gene: TRBV5-1
CDR3 protein: CASSEEGTGDSPLHF; CDR3 DNA: TGTGCCAGCAGTGAAGAGGGGACAGGGGATTCACCCCTCCACTTT; J gene: TRBJ1-6; D gene: TRBD1; clone size: few; V gene: TRBV2
CDR3 protein: CASSRYSIQQVTYQETQYF; CDR3 DNA: TGTGCCAGCAGCCGTTACTCTATACAACAGGTCACGTACCAAGAGACCCAGTACTTC; J gene: TRBJ2-5; D gene: NA; clone size: few; V gene: TRBV11-1
CDR3 protein: CAWSHRGLLTYEQYF; CDR3 DNA: TGTGCCTGGAGCCACAGGGGGCTTCTAACCTACGAGCAGTACTTC; J gene: TRBJ2-7; D gene: TRBD1; clone size: NA; V gene: TRBV30
CDR3 protein: CASSLEGSIREQYF; CDR3 DNA: TGCGCCAGCAGCTTAGAGGGGAGTATCCGCGAGCAGTACTTC; J gene: TRBJ2-7; D gene: NA; clone size: few; V gene: TRBV5-1
CDR3 protein: CASSVGGTGTLGPQHF; CDR3 DNA: TGTGCCAGCAGCGTAGGAGGGACAGGGACCTTGGGGCCCCAGCATTTT; J gene: TRBJ1-5; D gene: TRBD1; clone size: few; V gene: TRBV9
CDR3 protein: CASSVGSGGDDEQFF; CDR3 DNA: TGTGCCAGCAGCGTAGGTAGCGGGGGGGATGATGAGCAGTTCTTC; J gene: TRBJ2-1; D gene: TRBD2; clone size: NA; V gene: TRBV9
CDR3 protein: CASSLEGQGNRLYF; CDR3 DNA: TGTGCCAGCAGTTTAGAAGGACAGGGAAATAGGTTATACTTC; J gene: TRBJ2-7; D gene: TRBD1; clone size: NA; V gene: TRBV12-3/TRBV12-4
CDR3 protein: CASSLTGTSGSEQFF; CDR3 DNA: TGTGCCAGCAGCTTAACCGGGACTAGCGGGAGTGAGCAGTTCTTC; J gene: TRBJ2-1; D gene: TRBD2; clone size: NA; V gene: TRBV7-3
CDR3 protein: CASSLPEELAGKNEQFF; CDR3 DNA: TGCGCCAGCAGCTTACCGGAAGAACTAGCGGGGAAGAATGAGCAGTTCTTC; J gene: TRBJ2-1; D gene: TRBD2; clone size: once; V gene: TRBV5-1
CDR3 protein: CSVVQGPSSYEQYF; CDR3 DNA: TGCAGCGTTGTCCAGGGACCTAGCTCCTACGAGCAGTACTTC; J gene: TRBJ2-7; D gene: NA; clone size: many; V gene: TRBV29-1
CDR3 protein: CASSLYGVETEAFF; CDR3 DNA: TGTGCCAGCAGCTTATACGGGGTAGAGACTGAAGCTTTCTTT; J gene: TRBJ1-1; D gene: NA; clone size: NA; V gene: TRBV13
CDR3 protein: CASSQGTGKDNEQFF; CDR3 DNA: TGTGCCAGTAGTCAAGGGACAGGGAAGGACAATGAGCAGTTCTTC; J gene: TRBJ2-1; D gene: TRBD1; clone size: NA; V gene: TRBV19